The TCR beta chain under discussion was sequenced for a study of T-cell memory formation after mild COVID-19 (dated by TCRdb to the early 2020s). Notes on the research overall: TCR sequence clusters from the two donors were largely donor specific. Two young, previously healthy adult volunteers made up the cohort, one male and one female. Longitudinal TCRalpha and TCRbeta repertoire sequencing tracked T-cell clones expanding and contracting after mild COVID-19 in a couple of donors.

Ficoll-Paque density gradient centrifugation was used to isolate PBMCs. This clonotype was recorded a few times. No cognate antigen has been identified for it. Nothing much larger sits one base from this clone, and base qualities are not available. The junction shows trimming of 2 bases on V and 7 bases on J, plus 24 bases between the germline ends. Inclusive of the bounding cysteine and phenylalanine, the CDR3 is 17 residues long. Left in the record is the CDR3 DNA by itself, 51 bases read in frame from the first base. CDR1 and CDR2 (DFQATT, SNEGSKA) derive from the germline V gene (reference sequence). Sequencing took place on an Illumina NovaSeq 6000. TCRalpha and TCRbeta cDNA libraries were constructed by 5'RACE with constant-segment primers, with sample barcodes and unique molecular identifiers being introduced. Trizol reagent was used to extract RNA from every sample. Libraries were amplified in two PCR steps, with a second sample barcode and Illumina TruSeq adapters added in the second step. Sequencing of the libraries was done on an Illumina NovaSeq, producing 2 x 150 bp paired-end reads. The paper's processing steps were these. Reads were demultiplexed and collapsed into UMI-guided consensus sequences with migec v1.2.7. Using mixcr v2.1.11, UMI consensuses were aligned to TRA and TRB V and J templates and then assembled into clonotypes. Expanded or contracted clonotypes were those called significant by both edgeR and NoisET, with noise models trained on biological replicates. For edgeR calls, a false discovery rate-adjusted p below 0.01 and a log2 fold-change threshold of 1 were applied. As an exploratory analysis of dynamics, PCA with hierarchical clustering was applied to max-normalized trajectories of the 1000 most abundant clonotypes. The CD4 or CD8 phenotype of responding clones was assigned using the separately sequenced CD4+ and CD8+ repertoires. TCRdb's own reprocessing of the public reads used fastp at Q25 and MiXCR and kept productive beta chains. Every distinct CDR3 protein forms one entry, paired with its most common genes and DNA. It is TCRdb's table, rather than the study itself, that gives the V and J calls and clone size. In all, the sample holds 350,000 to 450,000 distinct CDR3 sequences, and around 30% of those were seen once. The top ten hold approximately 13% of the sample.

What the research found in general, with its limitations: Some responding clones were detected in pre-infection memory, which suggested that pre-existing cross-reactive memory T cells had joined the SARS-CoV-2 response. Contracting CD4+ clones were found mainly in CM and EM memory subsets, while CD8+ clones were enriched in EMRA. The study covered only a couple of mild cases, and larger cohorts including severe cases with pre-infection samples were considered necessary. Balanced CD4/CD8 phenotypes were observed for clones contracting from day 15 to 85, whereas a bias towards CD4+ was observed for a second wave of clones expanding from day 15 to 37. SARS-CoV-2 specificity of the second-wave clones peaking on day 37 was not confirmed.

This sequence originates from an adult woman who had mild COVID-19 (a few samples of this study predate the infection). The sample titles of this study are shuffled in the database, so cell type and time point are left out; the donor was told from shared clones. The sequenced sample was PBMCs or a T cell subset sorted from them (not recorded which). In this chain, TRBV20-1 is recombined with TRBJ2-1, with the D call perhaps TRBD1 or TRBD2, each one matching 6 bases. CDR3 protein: CSARKDYLLLGHNEQFF. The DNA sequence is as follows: TGCAGTGCTAGAAAGGACTACCTTCTTTTGGGACATAATGAGCAGTTCTTC.